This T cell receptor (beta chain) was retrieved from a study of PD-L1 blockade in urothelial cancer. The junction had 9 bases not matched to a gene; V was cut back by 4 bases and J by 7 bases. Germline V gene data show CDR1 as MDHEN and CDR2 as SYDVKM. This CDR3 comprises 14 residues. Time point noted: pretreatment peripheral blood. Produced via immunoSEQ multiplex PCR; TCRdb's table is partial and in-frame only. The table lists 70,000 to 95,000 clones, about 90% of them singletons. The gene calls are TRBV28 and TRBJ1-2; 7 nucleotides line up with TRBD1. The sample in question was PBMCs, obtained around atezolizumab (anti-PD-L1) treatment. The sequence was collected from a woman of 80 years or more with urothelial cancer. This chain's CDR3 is CASSSLAGGVGYTF. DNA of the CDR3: TGTGCCAGCAGTTCCCTCGCAGGGGGAGTTGGCTACACCTTC.